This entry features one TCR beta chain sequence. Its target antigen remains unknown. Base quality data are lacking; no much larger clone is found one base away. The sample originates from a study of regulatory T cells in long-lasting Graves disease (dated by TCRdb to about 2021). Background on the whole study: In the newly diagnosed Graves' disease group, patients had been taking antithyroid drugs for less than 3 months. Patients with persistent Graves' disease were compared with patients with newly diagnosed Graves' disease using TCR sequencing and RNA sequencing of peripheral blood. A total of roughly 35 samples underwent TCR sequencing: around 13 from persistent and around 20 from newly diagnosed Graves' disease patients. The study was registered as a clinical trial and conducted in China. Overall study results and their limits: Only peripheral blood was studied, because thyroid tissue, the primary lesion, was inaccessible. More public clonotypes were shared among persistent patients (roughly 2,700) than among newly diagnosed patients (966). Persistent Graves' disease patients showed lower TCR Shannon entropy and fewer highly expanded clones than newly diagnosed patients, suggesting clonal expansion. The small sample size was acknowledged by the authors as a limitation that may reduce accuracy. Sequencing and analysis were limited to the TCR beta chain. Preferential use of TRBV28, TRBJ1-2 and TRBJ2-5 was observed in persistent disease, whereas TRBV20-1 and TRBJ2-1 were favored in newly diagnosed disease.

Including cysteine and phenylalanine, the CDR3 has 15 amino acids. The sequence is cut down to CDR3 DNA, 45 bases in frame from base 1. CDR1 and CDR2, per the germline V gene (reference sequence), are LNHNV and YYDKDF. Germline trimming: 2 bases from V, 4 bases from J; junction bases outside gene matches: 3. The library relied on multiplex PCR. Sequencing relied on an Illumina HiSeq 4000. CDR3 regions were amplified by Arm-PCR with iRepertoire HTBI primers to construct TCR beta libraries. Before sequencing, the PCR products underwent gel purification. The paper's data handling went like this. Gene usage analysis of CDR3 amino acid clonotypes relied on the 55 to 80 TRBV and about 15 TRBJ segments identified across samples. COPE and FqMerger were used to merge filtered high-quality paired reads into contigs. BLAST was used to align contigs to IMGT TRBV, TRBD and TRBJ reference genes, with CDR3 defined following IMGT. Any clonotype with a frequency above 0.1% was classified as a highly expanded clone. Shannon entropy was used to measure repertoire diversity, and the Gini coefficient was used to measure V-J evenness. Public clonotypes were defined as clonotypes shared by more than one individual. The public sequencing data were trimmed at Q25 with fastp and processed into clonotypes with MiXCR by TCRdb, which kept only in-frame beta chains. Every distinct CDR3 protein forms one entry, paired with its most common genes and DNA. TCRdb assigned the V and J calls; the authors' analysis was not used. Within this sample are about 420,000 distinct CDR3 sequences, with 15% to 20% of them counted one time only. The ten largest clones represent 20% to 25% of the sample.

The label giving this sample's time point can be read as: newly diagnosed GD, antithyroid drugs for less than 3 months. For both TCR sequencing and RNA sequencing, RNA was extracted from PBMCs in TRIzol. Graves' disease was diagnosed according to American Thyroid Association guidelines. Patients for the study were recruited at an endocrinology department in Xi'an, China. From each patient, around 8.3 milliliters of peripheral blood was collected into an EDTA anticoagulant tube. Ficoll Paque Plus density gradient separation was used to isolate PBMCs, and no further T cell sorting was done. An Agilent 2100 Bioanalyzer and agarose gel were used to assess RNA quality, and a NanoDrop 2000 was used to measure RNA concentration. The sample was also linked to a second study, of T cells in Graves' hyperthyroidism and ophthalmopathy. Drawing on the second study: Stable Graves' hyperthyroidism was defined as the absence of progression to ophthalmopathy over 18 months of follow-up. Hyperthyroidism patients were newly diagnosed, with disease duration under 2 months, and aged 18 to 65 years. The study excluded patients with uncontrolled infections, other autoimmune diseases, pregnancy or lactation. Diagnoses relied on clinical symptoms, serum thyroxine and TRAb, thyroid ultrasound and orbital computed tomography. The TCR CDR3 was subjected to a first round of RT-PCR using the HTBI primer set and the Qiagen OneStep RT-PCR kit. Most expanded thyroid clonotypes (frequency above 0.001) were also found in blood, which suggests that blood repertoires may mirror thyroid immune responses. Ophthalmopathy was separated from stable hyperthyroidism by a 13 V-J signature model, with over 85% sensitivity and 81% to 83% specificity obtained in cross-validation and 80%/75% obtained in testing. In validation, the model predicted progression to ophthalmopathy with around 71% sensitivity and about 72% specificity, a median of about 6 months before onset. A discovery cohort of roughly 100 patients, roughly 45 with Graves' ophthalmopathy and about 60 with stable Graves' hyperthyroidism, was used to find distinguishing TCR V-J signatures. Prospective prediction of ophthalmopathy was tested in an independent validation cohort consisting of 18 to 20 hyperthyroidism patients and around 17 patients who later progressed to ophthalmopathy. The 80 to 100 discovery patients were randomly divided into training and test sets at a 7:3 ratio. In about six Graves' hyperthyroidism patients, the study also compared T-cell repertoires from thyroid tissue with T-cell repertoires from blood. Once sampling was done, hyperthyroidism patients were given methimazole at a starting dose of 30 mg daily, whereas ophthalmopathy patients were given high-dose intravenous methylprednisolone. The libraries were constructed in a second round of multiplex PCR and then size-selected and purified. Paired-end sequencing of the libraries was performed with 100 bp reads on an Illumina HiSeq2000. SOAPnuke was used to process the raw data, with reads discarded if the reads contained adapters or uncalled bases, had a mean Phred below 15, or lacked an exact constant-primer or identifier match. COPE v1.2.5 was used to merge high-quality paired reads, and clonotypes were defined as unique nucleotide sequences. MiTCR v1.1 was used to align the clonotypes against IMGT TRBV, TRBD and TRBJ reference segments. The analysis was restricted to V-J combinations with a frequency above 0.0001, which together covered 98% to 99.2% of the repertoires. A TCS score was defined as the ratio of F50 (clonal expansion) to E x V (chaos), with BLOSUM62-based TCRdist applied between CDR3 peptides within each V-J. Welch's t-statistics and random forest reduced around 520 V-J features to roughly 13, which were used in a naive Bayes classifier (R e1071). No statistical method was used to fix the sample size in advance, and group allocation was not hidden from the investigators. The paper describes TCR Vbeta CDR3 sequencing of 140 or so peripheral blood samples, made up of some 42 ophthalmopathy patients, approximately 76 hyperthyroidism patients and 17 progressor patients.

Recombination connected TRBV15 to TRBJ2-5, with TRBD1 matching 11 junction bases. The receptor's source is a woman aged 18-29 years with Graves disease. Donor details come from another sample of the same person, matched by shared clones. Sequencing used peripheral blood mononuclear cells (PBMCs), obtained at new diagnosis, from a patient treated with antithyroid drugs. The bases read TGTGCCACCAGCAGACTCGGGACAGGGGGAGAGACCCAGTACTTC. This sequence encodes CATSRLGTGGETQYF.